A single sample is the source of the 5 T cell receptor beta chains below, sequenced in a study of response to subunit inactivated influenza vaccine. Using its own MiXCR run on the RT-PCR reads, TCRdb lists one record per CDR3 protein. Among roughly 500,000 distinct CDR3 sequences listed, roughly 25% were seen once. The same specimen was also included in a second study, on T cells expressing NK-cell markers. From that paper: Beta-chain TCR cDNA was generated via 5'RACE template switching with UMIs.

Sequencing was performed on CD4+ T cells sorted from PBMCs, taken 11 to 12 days after vaccination. These TCRs come from a man aged 45-65 years who received an inactivated influenza vaccine.

This clonotype was seen a few times. This chain uses TRBV12-3 or TRBV12-4 with TRBJ2-3, with TRBD2 identical over 11 bases. The CDR3 runs 17 residues. V was pared by 3 bases and J by 4 bases, with 9 bases of the junction left unmatched. CDR3 loop: CASSFKIAGGLPDTQYF. DNA of the CDR3: TGTGCCAGCAGTTTCAAGATAGCGGGAGGGCTCCCAGATACGCAGTATTTT.

This clonotype was counted ten times or more. The V and J genes are TRBV6-2 or TRBV6-3 and TRBJ1-2, with no clear D. V was clipped by 2 bases and J by 0 bases, with 7 bases between them. CDR1 and CDR2 (germline): MNHEY, SVGEGT. The CDR3 is 14 amino acids. The DNA of the CDR3 is TGTGCCAGCAGTTACGGTCCGGCTAACTATGGCTACACCTTC. This gives the protein CASSYGPANYGYTF.

The chain employs TRBV7-2 and TRBJ2-4, with D maybe TRBD1 (6 bases). Germline-derived CDR1 and CDR2 are SGHTA and FQGNSA. Trimming left V 4 bases short and J 9 bases short, with 7 bases between. The CDR3 has 11 residues. This chain's CDR3 is CASSSGVIQYF. CDR3 bases: TGTGCCAGCAGCTCAGGGGTCATTCAGTACTTC.

The rearrangement joins TRBV29-1 to TRBJ2-5; D is unclear. The germline CDR1 and CDR2 sequences are SQVTM and ANQGSEA. The CDR3 spans 10 residues. The germline V and J ends were trimmed by 6 bases and 3 bases, with 5 bases remaining between them. This CDR3 reads CSVLKETQYF. Written as DNA, the CDR3 is TGCAGCGTACTTAAAGAGACCCAGTACTTC.

This clonotype has a count of ten or more. This chain joins TRBV12-3 or TRBV12-4 and TRBJ2-3; 9 bases line up with TRBD2. The V gene end was trimmed by 11 bases and the J gene end by 0 bases; junction bases not matched to a gene: 15. The CDR3 is 17 amino acids. The CDR3 sequence is CASRGLAGPTSTDTQYF. In nucleotides, the CDR3 is TGTGCCTCTAGGGGTCTAGCGGGACCCACTAGCACAGATACGCAGTATTTT.